This T cell receptor (beta chain) was documented in a study of cytomegalovirus exposure and HLA in healthy donors. Broader study findings: An analysis that came later showed most CMV-associated TCR beta chains appearing HLA-restricted. Among the most significant clusters, several appeared linked to common viral pathogens in a later analysis. It was reported that TCR beta sequences correctly inferred the HLA-A and HLA-B alleles for most subjects.

For this clone: The antigen is unknown.

The CDR3 length is 17 residues. Per the germline V gene, CDR1 is MGHRA and CDR2 is YSYEKL. V lost 3 bases and J lost 7, with 24 bases in between. The study ran its PCR with 60 Vbeta and 13 Jbeta primers. Generated by immunoSEQ multiplex PCR, the TCRdb table keeps only in-frame clones and is missing some. The data show 150,000 to 250,000 clones, about 79% seen once. The origin of this receptor is a boy between 2 and 15 years old in good health and CMV-seronegative. Input material: PBMCs. The gene calls are TRBV4-1 and TRBJ1-2; D is perhaps TRBD1 (6 bases). CDR3 protein: CASSHLATGNRRGGYTF. The CDR3 DNA is TGCGCCAGCAGCCACCTGGCCACAGGGAACCGAAGAGGTGGCTACACCTTC.